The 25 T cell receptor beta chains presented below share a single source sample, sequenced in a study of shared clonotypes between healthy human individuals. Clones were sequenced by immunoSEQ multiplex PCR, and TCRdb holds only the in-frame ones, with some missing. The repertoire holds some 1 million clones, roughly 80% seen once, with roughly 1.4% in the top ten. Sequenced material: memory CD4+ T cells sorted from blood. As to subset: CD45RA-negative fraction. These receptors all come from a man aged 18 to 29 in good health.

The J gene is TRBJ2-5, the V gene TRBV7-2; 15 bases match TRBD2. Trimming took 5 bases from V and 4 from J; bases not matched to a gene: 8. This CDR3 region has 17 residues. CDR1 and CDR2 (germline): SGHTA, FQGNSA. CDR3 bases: TGTGCCAGCAGCAATAACCTGGGACTAGCGGGGGGAGAGACCCAGTACTTC. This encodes CASSNNLGLAGGETQYF.

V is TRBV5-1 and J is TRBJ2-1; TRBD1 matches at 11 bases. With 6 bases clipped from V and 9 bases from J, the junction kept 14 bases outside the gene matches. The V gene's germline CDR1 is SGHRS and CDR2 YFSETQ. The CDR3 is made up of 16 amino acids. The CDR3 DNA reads TGCGCCAGCATAAGCTTCCCCGGACAGGGGGCGGGTGAGCAGTTCTTC. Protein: CASISFPGQGAGEQFF.

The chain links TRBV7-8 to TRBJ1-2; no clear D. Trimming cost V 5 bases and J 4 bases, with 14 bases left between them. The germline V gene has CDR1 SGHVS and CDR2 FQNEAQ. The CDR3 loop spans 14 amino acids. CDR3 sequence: CASSVRPSTYGYTF. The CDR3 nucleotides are TGTGCCAGCAGCGTTCGGCCGAGCACCTATGGCTACACCTTC.

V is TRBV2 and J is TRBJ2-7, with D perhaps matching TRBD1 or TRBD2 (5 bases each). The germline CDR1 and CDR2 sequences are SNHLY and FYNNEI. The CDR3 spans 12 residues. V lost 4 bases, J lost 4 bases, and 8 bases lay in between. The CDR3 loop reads CASSGDGYEQYF. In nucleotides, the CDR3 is TGTGCCAGCAGTGGGGACGGTTACGAGCAGTACTTC.

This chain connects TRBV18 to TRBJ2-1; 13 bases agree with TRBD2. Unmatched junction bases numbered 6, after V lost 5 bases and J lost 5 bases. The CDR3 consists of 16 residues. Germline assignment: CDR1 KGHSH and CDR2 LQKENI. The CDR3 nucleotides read TGTGCCAGCTCAGCCATACTAGCGGGGGGGAACAATGAGCAGTTCTTC. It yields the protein CASSAILAGGNNEQFF.

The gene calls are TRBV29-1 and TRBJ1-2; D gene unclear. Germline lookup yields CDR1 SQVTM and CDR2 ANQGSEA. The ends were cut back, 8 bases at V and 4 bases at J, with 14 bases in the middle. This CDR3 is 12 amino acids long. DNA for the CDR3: TGCAGCTCCCAGCTAGCTTCCTATGGCTACACCTTC. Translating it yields CSSQLASYGYTF.

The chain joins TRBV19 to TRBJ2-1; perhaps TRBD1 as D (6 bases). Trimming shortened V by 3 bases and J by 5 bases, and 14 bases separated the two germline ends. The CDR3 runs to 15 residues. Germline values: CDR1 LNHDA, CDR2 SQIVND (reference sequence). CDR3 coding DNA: TGTGCCAGTAGTATCACTCAGGGGAGAGACAATGAGCAGTTCTTC. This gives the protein CASSITQGRDNEQFF.

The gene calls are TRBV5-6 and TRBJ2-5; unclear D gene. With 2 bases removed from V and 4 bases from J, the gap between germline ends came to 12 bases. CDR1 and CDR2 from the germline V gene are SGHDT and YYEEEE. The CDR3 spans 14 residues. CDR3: CASSFLGPTETQYF. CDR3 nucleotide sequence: TGTGCCAGCAGCTTTCTCGGCCCCACAGAGACCCAGTACTTC.

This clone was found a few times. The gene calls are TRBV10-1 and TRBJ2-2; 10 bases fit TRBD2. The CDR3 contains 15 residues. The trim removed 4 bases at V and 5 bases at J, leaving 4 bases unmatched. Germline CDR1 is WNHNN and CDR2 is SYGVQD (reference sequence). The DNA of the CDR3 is TGCGCCAGCAGTGCGAGCGGGAGGGGGACCGGGGAGCTGTTTTTT. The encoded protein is CASSASGRGTGELFF.

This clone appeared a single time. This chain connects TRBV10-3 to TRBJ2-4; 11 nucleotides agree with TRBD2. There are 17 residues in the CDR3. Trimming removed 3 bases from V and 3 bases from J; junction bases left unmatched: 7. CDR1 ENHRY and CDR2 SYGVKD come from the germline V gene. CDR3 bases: TGTGCCATCAGTGACAGTGGGCTAGCGGGGGGCAAAAACATTCAGTACTTC. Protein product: CAISDSGLAGGKNIQYF.

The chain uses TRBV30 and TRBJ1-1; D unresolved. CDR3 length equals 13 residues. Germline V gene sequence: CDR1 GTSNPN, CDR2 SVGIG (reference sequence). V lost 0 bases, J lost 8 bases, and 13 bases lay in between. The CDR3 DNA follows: TGTGCCTGGAGTGTACTTTCCCCCCCGGAAGCTTTCTTT. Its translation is CAWSVLSPPEAFF.

The CDR3 nucleotides are TGTGCCAGCTCGGACTTCTCTGGGGCCAACGTCCTGACTTTC. It is translated as CASSDFSGANVLTF. This sequence joins TRBV6-4 and TRBJ2-6; D might be TRBD2 (5 bases). This CDR3 has 14 residues. Germline values: CDR1 MRHNA, CDR2 SNTAGT. V lost 8 bases to trimming and J lost 0 bases, with 8 bases between them.

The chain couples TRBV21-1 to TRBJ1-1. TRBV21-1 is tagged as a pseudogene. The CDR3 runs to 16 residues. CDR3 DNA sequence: TGTGCCAGCAGCAAAGGGTCTTCGGGGGTGAACACTGAAGCTTTCTTT. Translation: CASSKGSSGVNTEAFF.

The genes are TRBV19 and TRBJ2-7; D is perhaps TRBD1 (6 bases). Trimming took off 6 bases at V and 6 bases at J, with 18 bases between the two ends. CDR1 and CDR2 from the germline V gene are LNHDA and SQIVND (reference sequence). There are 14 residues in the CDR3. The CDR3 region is CASSLLDQGTEQYF. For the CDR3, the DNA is TGTGCCAGTAGCCTACTCGATCAGGGGACCGAGCAGTACTTC.

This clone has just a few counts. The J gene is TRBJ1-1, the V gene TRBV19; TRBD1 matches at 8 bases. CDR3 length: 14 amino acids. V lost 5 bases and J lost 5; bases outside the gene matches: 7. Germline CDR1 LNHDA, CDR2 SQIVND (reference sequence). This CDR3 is CASSPRTGRTEAFF. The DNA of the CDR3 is TGTGCCAGTAGTCCCCGGACAGGGAGGACTGAAGCTTTCTTT.

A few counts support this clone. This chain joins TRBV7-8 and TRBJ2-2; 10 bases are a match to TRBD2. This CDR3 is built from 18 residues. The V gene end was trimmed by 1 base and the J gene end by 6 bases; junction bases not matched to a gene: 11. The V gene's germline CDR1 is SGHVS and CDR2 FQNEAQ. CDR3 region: CASSLGAQAGGPAGELFF. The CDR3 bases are TGTGCCAGCAGCTTAGGGGCCCAAGCGGGGGGGCCTGCCGGGGAGCTGTTTTTT.

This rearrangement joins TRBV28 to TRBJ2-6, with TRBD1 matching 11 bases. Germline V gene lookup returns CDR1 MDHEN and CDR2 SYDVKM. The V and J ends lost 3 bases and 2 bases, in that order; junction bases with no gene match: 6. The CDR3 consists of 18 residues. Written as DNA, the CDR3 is TGTGCCAGCAGTTTCTACGGACAGGGGGCTCCTGGGGCCAACGTCCTGACTTTC. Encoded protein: CASSFYGQGAPGANVLTF.

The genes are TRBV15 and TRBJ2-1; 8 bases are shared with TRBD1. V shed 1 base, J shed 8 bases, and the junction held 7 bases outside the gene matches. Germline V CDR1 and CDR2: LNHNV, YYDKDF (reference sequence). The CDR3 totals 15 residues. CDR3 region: CATSRGQGRMDEQFF. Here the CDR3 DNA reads TGTGCCACCAGCAGAGGACAGGGGCGGATGGATGAGCAGTTCTTC.

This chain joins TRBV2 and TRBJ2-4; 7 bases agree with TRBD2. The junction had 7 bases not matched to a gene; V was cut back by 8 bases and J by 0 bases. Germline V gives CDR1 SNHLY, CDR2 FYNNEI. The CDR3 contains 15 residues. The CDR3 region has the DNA TGTGCCAGCCGAAGGGACTATCTAGCCAAAAACATTCAGTACTTC. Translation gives CASRRDYLAKNIQYF.

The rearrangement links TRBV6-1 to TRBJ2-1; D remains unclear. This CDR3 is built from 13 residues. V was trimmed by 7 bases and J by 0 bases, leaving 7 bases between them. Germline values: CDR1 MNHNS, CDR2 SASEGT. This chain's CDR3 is CASTRPSYNEQFF. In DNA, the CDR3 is TGTGCCAGCACCCGCCCCTCCTACAATGAGCAGTTCTTC.

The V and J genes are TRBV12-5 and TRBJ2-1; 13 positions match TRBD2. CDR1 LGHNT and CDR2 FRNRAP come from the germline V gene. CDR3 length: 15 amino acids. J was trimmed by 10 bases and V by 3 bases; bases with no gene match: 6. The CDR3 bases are TGTGCTAGTGGTTTAGGGACTAGCGGGATCAACGAGCAGTTCTTC. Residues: CASGLGTSGINEQFF.

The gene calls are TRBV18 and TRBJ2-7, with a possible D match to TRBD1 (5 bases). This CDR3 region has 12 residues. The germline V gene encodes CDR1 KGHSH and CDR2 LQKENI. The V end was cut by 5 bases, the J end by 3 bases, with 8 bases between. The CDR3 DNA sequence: TGTGCCAGCTCATTGGACAACTACGAGCAGTACTTC. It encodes CASSLDNYEQYF.

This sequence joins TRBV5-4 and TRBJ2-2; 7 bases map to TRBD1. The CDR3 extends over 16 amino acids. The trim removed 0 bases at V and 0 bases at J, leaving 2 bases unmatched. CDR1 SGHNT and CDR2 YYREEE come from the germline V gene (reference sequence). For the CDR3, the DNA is TGTGCCAGCAGCTTGGGGGACAGAGCGAACACCGGGGAGCTGTTTTTT. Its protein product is CASSLGDRANTGELFF. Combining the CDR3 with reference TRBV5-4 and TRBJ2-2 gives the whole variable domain ETGVTQSPTHLIKTRGQQVTLRCSSQSGHNTVSWYQQALGQGPQFIFQYYREEENGRGNFPPRFSGLQFPNYSSELNVNALELDDSALYLCASSLGDRANTGELFFGEGSRLTVL.

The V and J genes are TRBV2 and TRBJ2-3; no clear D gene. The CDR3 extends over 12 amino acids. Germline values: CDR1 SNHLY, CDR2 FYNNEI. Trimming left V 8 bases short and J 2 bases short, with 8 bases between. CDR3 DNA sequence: TGTGCCAGCGGTGGTTACACAGATACGCAGTATTTT. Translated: CASGGYTDTQYF.

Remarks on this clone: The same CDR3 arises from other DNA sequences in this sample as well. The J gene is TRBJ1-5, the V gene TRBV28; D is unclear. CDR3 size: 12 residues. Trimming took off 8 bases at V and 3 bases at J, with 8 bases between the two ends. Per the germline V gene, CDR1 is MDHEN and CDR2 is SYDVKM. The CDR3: CASRGNNQPQHF. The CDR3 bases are TGTGCCAGCCGAGGAAACAATCAGCCCCAGCATTTT.